These 4 T cell receptor beta chains share one sample of origin, sequenced in a study of blood T cells in healthy people across ages. PCR was performed a second time for 7 to 11 cycles using a sample-barcoded 5' primer and a J-beta primer mix. TCRdb recomputed calls from the 5' RACE reads with MiXCR, one row per CDR3 protein. The repertoire holds more than 1,000,000 distinct CDR3 sequences, with approximately 25% as singletons. The sample was also linked to a second study, of T cells of mothers and their children.

Input material: blood. These receptors originate from a girl aged 2-10 years in good health.

This clonotype was counted once. The gene calls are TRBV7-2 and TRBJ1-1; no reliable D call. This CDR3 is built from 13 residues. Per germline, CDR1 SGHTA and CDR2 FQGNSA. V lost 5 bases and J 5 bases, leaving 12 bases between the germline ends. The CDR3, as DNA: TGTGCCAGCAGCCCAGACTCCTTTACTGAAGCTTTCTTT. As protein: CASSPDSFTEAFF.

The chain carries TRBV10-3 and TRBJ2-5; 8 positions match TRBD2. V lost 1 base and J lost 4; bases outside the gene matches: 8. The CDR3 consists of 16 residues. Germline CDR1 is ENHRY and CDR2 is SYGVKD. The CDR3 DNA sequence: TGTGCCATCAGTGAGTGGCGGGCGGGAGGTGCAGAGACCCAGTACTTC. It encodes CAISEWRAGGAETQYF.

This clonotype was detected a few times. J is TRBJ1-1 and V is TRBV20-1, with no clear D. Germline values: CDR1 DFQATT, CDR2 SNEGSKA (reference sequence). This CDR3 region has 15 residues. V shed 0 bases and J shed 3 bases, with 14 bases lying between them. CDR3 residues: CSARDRDLGYTEAFF. In nucleotides, the CDR3 is TGCAGTGCTAGAGATCGCGATTTGGGCTACACTGAAGCTTTCTTT.

The CDR3 protein is CASSSLGPGETQYF. CDR3 DNA: TGTGCCAGTAGTTCCCTAGGGCCCGGGGAGACCCAGTACTTC. The rearrangement joins TRBV19 to TRBJ2-5; no reliable D call. CDR3 length: 14 residues. V gave up 5 bases and J gave up 5 bases, with 15 bases separating them. Looked up from germline, CDR1 is LNHDA and CDR2 is SQIVND (reference sequence). Full variable domain (rest looked up from reference TRBV19 and TRBJ2-5): DGGITQSPKYLFRKEGQNVTLSCEQNLNHDAMYWYRQDPGQGLRLIYYSQIVNDFQKGDIAEGYSVSREKKESFPLTVTSAQKNPTAFYLCASSSLGPGETQYFGPGTRLLVL.